This TCR beta chain appears in the sequencing data of a study of T cell changes during pregnancy in multiple sclerosis. The CDR3 totals 18 residues. V lost 1 base and J lost 5; bases outside the gene matches: 14. In germline, CDR1 is SEHNR, CDR2 FQNEAQ (reference sequence). Sequencing was performed with immunoSEQ multiplex PCR; in TCRdb, only in-frame clones are kept and a portion is missing. This sample has tens of thousands of clones; over 85% occur once, and the top ten carry roughly 4.3%. Here the sequenced sample was CD8+ T cells from peripheral blood mononuclear cells, taken after pregnancy. The V and J genes are TRBV7-9 and TRBJ2-1; 7 positions match TRBD2. The sequence was collected from a female donor with multiple sclerosis, enrolled in a pregnancy study. The CDR3 sequence is CASSLGFLGREPDNEQFF. In DNA form, the CDR3 reads TGTGCCAGCAGCTTAGGGTTTTTAGGGCGGGAGCCAGACAATGAGCAGTTCTTC.